This record covers a single T cell receptor beta chain. This record belongs to a study of blood T cell repertoires in COVID-19. Study background: Acute-phase and convalescent COVID-19 samples originated in the United States, Italy and Spain. Sources were T cells, B-cell-depleted T cells, or PBMCs; the material itself was cDNA or gDNA.

Recruited during active infection, patients (from Seattle) were subsequently followed longitudinally. Clones were read by immunoSEQ multiplex PCR, and TCRdb kept only the in-frame ones, dropping some. The table lists about 350,000 clones, approximately 89% of them singletons. V trimming: 10 bases; J trimming: 4 bases; junction bases outside the gene matches: 6. Germline V lookup: CDR1 ENHRY, CDR2 SYGVKD. The CDR3 sequence is 12 residues long. This clonotype was obtained from a woman aged 60-70 years with COVID-19, enrolled during active disease. Sequencing was performed on peripheral blood. The V gene is TRBV10-3, the J gene TRBJ2-7; 8 bases are shared with TRBD1. CDR3 nucleotide sequence: TGTGCCACCGGACAGGGTAGTTACGAGCAGTACTTC. Its translation: CATGQGSYEQYF.